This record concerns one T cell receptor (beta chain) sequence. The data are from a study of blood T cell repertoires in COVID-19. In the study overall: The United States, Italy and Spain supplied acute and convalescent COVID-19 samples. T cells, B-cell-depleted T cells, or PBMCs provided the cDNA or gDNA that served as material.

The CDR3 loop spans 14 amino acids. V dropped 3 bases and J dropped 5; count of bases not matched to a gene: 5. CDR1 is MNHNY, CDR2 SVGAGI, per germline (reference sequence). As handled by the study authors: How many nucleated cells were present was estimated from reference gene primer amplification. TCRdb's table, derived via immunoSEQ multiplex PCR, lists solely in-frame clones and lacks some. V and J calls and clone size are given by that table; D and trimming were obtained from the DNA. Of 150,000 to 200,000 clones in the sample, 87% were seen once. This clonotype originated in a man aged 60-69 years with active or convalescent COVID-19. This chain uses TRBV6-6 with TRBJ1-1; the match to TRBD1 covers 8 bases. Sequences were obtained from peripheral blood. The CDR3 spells CASSYGRQGTEAFF. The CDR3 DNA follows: TGTGCCAGCAGTTATGGCCGACAGGGGACTGAAGCTTTCTTT.